This TCR beta chain was sequenced in a study of blood T cell repertoires in COVID-19. Study overall: The study drew acute and convalescent COVID-19 samples from the United States, Italy and Spain.

Per the study methods: Researchers report that nucleated cell counts were estimated from reference gene primer amplification. The repertoire was sequenced with immunoSEQ multiplex PCR; TCRdb's copy has only in-frame clones and lacks some. V, J and clone size derive from that table, while D and trimming were established from the DNA sequence. The sample holds approximately 200,000 clones; about 88% are singletons and the top ten take 2.9%. The CDR3 consists of 13 residues. Trimming pared 4 bases from V and 1 base from J, leaving 8 bases between. Sequencing was carried out using peripheral blood. This receptor was taken from a woman aged 25 to 39 with active or convalescent COVID-19. The chain links TRBV12-3 or TRBV12-4 to TRBJ2-7; a possible D gene is TRBD1 (6 bases). DNA of the CDR3: TGTGCCAGCAGTTGGGGACATTCCTACGAGCAGTACTTC. It is translated as CASSWGHSYEQYF.